A selection of T cell receptor beta chains follows, all from one sample in a study of blood T cell repertoires in COVID-19. Clones were read by immunoSEQ multiplex PCR, and TCRdb kept only the in-frame ones, dropping some. There are 140,000 to 150,000 clones in the sample; 70% to 85% occur only once, and approximately 10% lies in the top ten. The sample consisted of peripheral blood. The receptors shown here come from a man between 60 and 75 years old with active or convalescent COVID-19. CDR3s include the opening cysteine and the closing phenylalanine or tryptophan. A D gene is named only where the DNA matches it firmly. Some rows mark clone size as missing; the rest say once, few, many or name a class of expanded clone.

cdr3_aa cdr3_nt v_call clone_size d_call j_call
CAIRIQREESYNEQFF TGTGCCATCAGGATACAGCGGGAGGAATCCTACAATGAGCAGTTCTTC TRBV10-3 NA TRBD2 TRBJ2-1
CASSPGTGTGTDTQYF TGTGCCAGCAGTCCTGGGACAGGGACGGGCACAGATACGCAGTATTTT TRBV28 NA TRBD1 TRBJ2-3
CASTVTNYGYTF TGTGCCAGCACCGTGACAAACTATGGCTACACCTTC TRBV6-5 NA NA TRBJ1-2
CASSKGRSLAGELFF TGCGCCAGCAGCAAGGGGAGGAGCTTGGCCGGGGAGCTGTTTTTT TRBV4-1 NA NA TRBJ2-2
CASSFSGLTSGNTIYF TGTGCCAGCAGCTTTTCGGGGTTAACCTCTGGAAACACCATATATTTT TRBV11-2 NA NA TRBJ1-3
CSARVGQAFF TGCAGTGCCAGGGTCGGCCAAGCTTTCTTT TRBV20-1 NA NA TRBJ1-1
CASSDRDRVHSGANVLTF TGTGCCAGCAGCGATAGGGACAGGGTACACTCTGGGGCCAACGTCCTGACTTTC TRBV7-9 NA TRBD1 TRBJ2-6
CATSGYRDMALVGYGYTF TGTGCCACCAGTGGGTATAGGGACATGGCTCTCGTGGGCTATGGCTACACCTTC TRBV15 NA NA TRBJ1-2
CASSQDHDGYTF TGCGCCAGCAGCCAAGATCATGATGGCTACACCTTC TRBV4-3 once NA TRBJ1-2
CASSVGRVMNEQFF TGTGCCAGCAGTGTAGGGAGGGTTATGAATGAGCAGTTCTTC TRBV27 NA TRBD2 TRBJ2-1
CATSRGAGTDQETQYF TGTGCCACCAGCAGAGGTGCTGGGACAGACCAAGAGACCCAGTACTTC TRBV15 NA TRBD1 TRBJ2-5
CASSWGQSNTEAFF TGTGCCAGCAGTTGGGGACAATCGAACACTGAAGCTTTCTTT TRBV28 NA NA TRBJ1-1
CASSEQSPGRGYEQYF TGTGCCAGCAGTGAACAAAGCCCAGGCAGGGGCTACGAGCAGTACTTC TRBV6-1 NA NA TRBJ2-7
CASSDTSATNTGELFF TGTGCCAGCAGTGACACTAGCGCGACGAACACCGGGGAGCTGTTTTTT TRBV2 NA TRBD2 TRBJ2-2
CASSLEGPREQYF TGTGCCAGCAGCTTAGAAGGACCCAGGGAACAGTACTTC TRBV7-9 NA NA TRBJ2-7
CASSSTGGSYNEQFF TGTGCCAGCAGCTCAACAGGGGGCTCCTACAATGAGCAGTTCTTC TRBV5-5 NA TRBD1 TRBJ2-1
CASSAANYGYTF TGTGCCAGCAGTGCCGCTAACTATGGCTACACCTTC TRBV25-1 few NA TRBJ1-2
CASSSETSGYNEQFF TGTGCCAGCAGCTCCGAGACTAGCGGTTACAATGAGCAGTTCTTC TRBV5-4 NA TRBD2 TRBJ2-1
CASSQDGPANEKLFF TGTGCCAGCAGCCAAGATGGGCCCGCTAATGAAAAACTGTTTTTT TRBV3-1/TRBV3-2 NA NA TRBJ1-4
CASSQVARVLETQYF TGTGCCAGCAGCCAAGTTGCCAGGGTTTTGGAGACCCAGTACTTC TRBV14 once NA TRBJ2-5
CAWSLASGGYNEQFF TGTGCCTGGAGTCTGGCCAGCGGGGGTTACAATGAGCAGTTCTTC TRBV30 NA TRBD2 TRBJ2-1
CASSRDRVATEAFF TGTGCCAGCAGCCGGGACAGGGTCGCCACTGAAGCTTTCTTT TRBV5-5 NA TRBD1 TRBJ1-1
CASSPRGTNEKLFF TGTGCCAGCAGCCCCAGGGGGACTAATGAAAAACTGTTTTTT TRBV7-9 NA TRBD1 TRBJ1-4
CASSLGQDNSPLHF TGTGCCAGCAGCTTAGGACAGGATAATTCACCCCTCCACTTT TRBV11-2 NA NA TRBJ1-6
CASKLRQGATNEKLFF TGTGCCAGTAAACTACGACAGGGGGCAACTAATGAAAAACTGTTTTTT TRBV19 NA TRBD1 TRBJ1-4
CAWSDPRQVLGTEAFF TGTGCCTGGAGTGACCCCCGACAGGTTCTAGGCACTGAAGCTTTCTTT TRBV30 NA NA TRBJ1-1
CAWSAQLVGYGYTF TGTGCCTGGAGTGCACAGCTGGTGGGCTATGGCTACACCTTC TRBV30 NA NA TRBJ1-2
CATRVKPNTEAFF TGTGCCACCAGGGTAAAGCCGAACACTGAAGCTTTCTTT TRBV24-1 NA NA TRBJ1-1